These 24 T cell receptor beta chains were sequenced from one sample in a study of PD-1 blockade in mismatch repair-deficient tumors. Assay: immunoSEQ multiplex PCR; the TCRdb copy retains only in-frame clones and omits some. This sample has 75,000 to 80,000 clones, with more than 80% found just once. The source was peripheral blood, collected 44 weeks after starting pembrolizumab. Source of these receptors: an adult with mismatch repair-deficient cancer.

The chain carries TRBV6-5 and TRBJ2-3; 7 bases map to TRBD2. Germline loops: CDR1 MNHEY, CDR2 SVGAGI. The V gene end was trimmed by 6 bases and the J gene end by 4 bases; junction bases not matched to a gene: 10. This CDR3 contains 15 residues. CDR3 sequence: CASRPMSGIPDTQYF. The CDR3 DNA reads as TGTGCCAGCAGGCCTATGAGCGGGATCCCAGATACGCAGTATTTT.

This chain connects TRBV5-1 to TRBJ2-1; TRBD1 might be the D (6 bases). The CDR3 extends over 16 amino acids. Trimming cost V 0 bases and J 6 bases, with 16 bases left between them. Per germline, CDR1 SGHRS and CDR2 YFSETQ. The chain's CDR3 is CASSLGTGFVGNEQFF. DNA of the CDR3: TGCGCCAGCAGCTTGGGAACAGGGTTTGTTGGCAATGAGCAGTTCTTC.

This clone came up once. The chain couples TRBV7-3 to TRBJ2-1, with D unclear. Between the trimmed V and J ends, which lost 5 bases and 9 bases, there was a span of 11 bases. There are 12 residues in the CDR3. Germline values: CDR1 SGHTA, CDR2 FQGTGA. The CDR3 reads CASSPGNVEQFF. The CDR3 DNA reads as TGTGCCAGCAGCCCTGGAAACGTTGAGCAGTTCTTC.

The chain carries TRBV4-2 and TRBJ2-1; unclear D gene. Trimming removed 3 bases from V and 1 base from J, with 13 bases in between. In germline, CDR1 is LGHNA, CDR2 YNFKEQ. The CDR3 runs 16 residues. The chain's CDR3 is CASSQVRGGSYNEQFF. CDR3 DNA sequence: TGTGCCAGCAGCCAGGTCAGAGGCGGTTCCTACAATGAGCAGTTCTTC.

The chain employs TRBV9 and TRBJ2-7; D remains ambiguous. CDR3 size: 14 residues. CDR1 and CDR2 from the germline V gene are SGDLS and YYNGEE. V lost 3 bases and J lost 2, with 12 bases in between. CDR3 residues: CASSGPDLAYEQYF. Here the CDR3 DNA reads TGTGCCAGCAGCGGGCCAGATCTCGCCTACGAGCAGTACTTC.

The chain recombines TRBV7-2 with TRBJ2-3; 7 bases line up with TRBD1. CDR1 SGHTA and CDR2 FQGNSA come from the germline V gene. The V segment lost 0 bases and the J segment 6 bases; nucleotides outside the gene matches: 12. The CDR3 totals 17 residues. The CDR3 loop reads CASSLAGTALQSDTQYF. DNA for the CDR3: TGTGCCAGCAGCTTAGCGGGGACAGCCCTCCAGTCTGATACGCAGTATTTT.

The gene calls are TRBV27 and TRBJ2-4; the D call may be TRBD1 or TRBD2 (5 bases each). This CDR3 contains 14 residues. Germline V gene data show CDR1 as MNHEY and CDR2 as SMNVEV (reference sequence). V lost 6 bases, J lost 0 bases, and 9 bases lay in between. The CDR3 reads CASRGELAKNIQYF. The CDR3 DNA follows: TGTGCCAGCAGGGGGGAACTAGCCAAAAACATTCAGTACTTC.

J is TRBJ2-7 and V is TRBV15; D gene ambiguous. The ends were cut back, 3 bases at V and 6 bases at J, with 15 bases in the middle. This CDR3 comprises 14 residues. The germline CDR1 and CDR2 sequences are LNHNV and YYDKDF (reference sequence). CDR3 in DNA: TGTGCCACCAGCAGGGATATTCAAGGCTCCGAGCAGTACTTC. Its translation: CATSRDIQGSEQYF.

This chain uses TRBV5-1 with TRBJ2-3; D tentatively fits TRBD1 or TRBD2 (5 bases each). The length of the CDR3 is 15 residues. Germline V gene lookup returns CDR1 SGHRS and CDR2 YFSETQ. Trimming removed 0 bases at V and 4 bases at J, with 12 bases between. The CDR3 DNA follows: TGCGCCAGCAGCTTGGCCCTCCAGGGAGCAGATACGCAGTATTTT. This sequence encodes CASSLALQGADTQYF.

CDR3 bases: TGTGCCAGTAGTCCGGGCGGGGTGGATGGCTACACCTTC. It translates to CASSPGGVDGYTF. This chain connects TRBV19 to TRBJ1-2; D remains unclear. Deletions cut 5 bases from V and 6 bases from J, with 13 bases between. CDR3 length: 13 residues. Germline V gene sequence: CDR1 LNHDA, CDR2 SQIVND (reference sequence).

The chain joins TRBV6-1 to TRBJ2-4; 8 bases align to TRBD1. CDR3 length: 18 residues. The germline CDR1 and CDR2 sequences are MNHNS and SASEGT. The trim removed 4 bases at V and 0 bases at J, leaving 11 bases unmatched. The CDR3 protein is CASSGGTGAFIAKNIQYF. CDR3 sequence (DNA): TGTGCCAGCAGTGGGGGGACAGGAGCTTTCATAGCCAAAAACATTCAGTACTTC.

V usage is TRBV6-1 and J usage is TRBJ2-6; D is undetermined. Trimming took off 3 bases at V and 4 bases at J, with 10 bases between the two ends. The germline V gene encodes CDR1 MNHNS and CDR2 SASEGT. CDR3 size: 15 residues. CDR3 loop: CASSDRMSGANVLTF. The CDR3 DNA follows: TGTGCCAGCAGTGACAGGATGTCCGGGGCCAACGTCCTGACTTTC.

This chain joins TRBV4-1 and TRBJ2-1, with D tentatively TRBD2 (6 bases). Germline assignment: CDR1 MGHRA and CDR2 YSYEKL. Deletions cut 0 bases from V and 10 bases from J, with 10 bases between. This CDR3 spans 13 amino acids. The CDR3 protein is CASSQDVAGEQFF. In nucleotides, the CDR3 is TGCGCCAGCAGCCAAGATGTGGCGGGAGAGCAGTTCTTC.

The chain recombines TRBV6-1 with TRBJ1-3; a possible D gene is TRBD1 (5 bases). The CDR3 totals 15 residues. Germline values: CDR1 MNHNS, CDR2 SASEGT. Between the trimmed V and J ends, which lost 7 bases and 0 bases, there was a span of 13 bases. CDR3 region: CASTVGGFSGNTIYF. As DNA, the CDR3 is TGTGCCAGCACCGTCGGGGGTTTCTCTGGAAACACCATATATTTT.

This clone was counted only a few times. The chain has TRBV2 and TRBJ1-4; D call uncertain. Trimming removed 3 bases at V and 7 bases at J, with 3 bases between. From germline, CDR1 is SNHLY and CDR2 FYNNEI. This CDR3 comprises 11 residues. As DNA, the CDR3 is TGTGCCAGCAGTGAGGGTGAAAAACTGTTTTTT. It encodes CASSEGEKLFF.

This chain connects TRBV4-1 to TRBJ1-1; D is undetermined. This CDR3 comprises 15 residues. The V gene's germline CDR1 is MGHRA and CDR2 YSYEKL. With 0 bases removed from V and 6 bases from J, the gap between germline ends came to 14 bases. DNA of the CDR3: TGCGCCAGCAGCCAAGAGCGATTGAGGACCGCTGAAGCTTTCTTT. It encodes CASSQERLRTAEAFF.

This clone was found once. CDR3 bases: TGTGCCAGCAGCCCCGTAACAGGGAACACGCAGTATTTT. It yields the protein CASSPVTGNTQYF. The V gene is TRBV11-3, the J gene TRBJ2-3; a weak D match, TRBD1 (6 bases). V dropped 5 bases and J dropped 9 bases, with 15 bases sitting between them. In germline, CDR1 is SGHNT, CDR2 YENEEA. This CDR3 has 13 residues. The whole variable domain, filled in from reference TRBV11-3 and TRBJ2-3, reads EAGVVQSPRYKIIEKKQPVAFWCNPISGHNTLYWYLQNLGQGPELLIRYENEEAVDDSQLPKDRFSAERLKGVDSTLKIQPAELGDSAVYLCASSPVTGNTQYFGPGTRLTVL.

This chain uses TRBV7-9 with TRBJ2-5; D not certain. The CDR3 spans 15 residues. CDR1 and CDR2 (germline): SEHNR, FQNEAQ (reference sequence). Trimming took off 3 bases at V and 1 base at J, with 12 bases between the two ends. Here the CDR3 reads CASSLGSGSQETQYF. In DNA form, the CDR3 reads TGTGCCAGCAGCTTGGGAAGTGGCTCCCAAGAGACCCAGTACTTC.

This rearrangement joins TRBV27 to TRBJ1-1; TRBD1 might be the D (6 bases). The germline gives CDR1 MNHEY, CDR2 SMNVEV (reference sequence). The length of the CDR3 is 14 residues. V lost 5 bases to trimming and J lost 4 bases, with 14 bases between them. CDR3 in amino acids: CASSGSGVSTEAFF. The CDR3 bases are TGTGCCAGCAGTGGATCAGGGGTTAGCACTGAAGCTTTCTTT.

The V gene is TRBV5-1, the J gene TRBJ1-1, with 7 nucleotides matching TRBD1. Germline loops: CDR1 SGHRS, CDR2 YFSETQ. J gave up 6 bases and V 4 bases, and 9 bases lay outside the gene matches. This CDR3 region has 14 residues. This CDR3 reads CASSIYDREAEAFF. CDR3 DNA sequence: TGCGCCAGCAGCATATATGACAGGGAAGCTGAAGCTTTCTTT. Filled out from reference TRBV5-1 and TRBJ1-1, the complete variable domain reads KAGVTQTPRYLIKTRGQQVTLSCSPISGHRSVSWYQQTPGQGLQFLFEYFSETQRNKGNFPGRFSGRQFSNSRSEMNVSTLELGDSALYLCASSIYDREAEAFFGQGTRLTVV.

The chain links TRBV6-1 to TRBJ2-1; D is unclear. The CDR3 runs to 15 residues. Germline assignment: CDR1 MNHNS and CDR2 SASEGT. Trimming removed 1 base from V and 15 bases from J, with 22 bases in between. The CDR3 loop reads CASSEVGREPPQTFF. For the CDR3, the DNA is TGTGCCAGCAGTGAAGTTGGGCGTGAGCCCCCTCAAACGTTCTTC.

This chain connects TRBV4-2 to TRBJ2-3; D is undetermined. The V end lost 4 bases, the J end lost 2 bases, and 7 bases lay between the germline ends. This CDR3 has 13 residues. The germline gives CDR1 LGHNA, CDR2 YNFKEQ. CDR3 DNA sequence: TGTGCCAGCAGCCTTGACCACACAGATACGCAGTATTTT. Its translation is CASSLDHTDTQYF.

V usage is TRBV23-1 and J usage is TRBJ2-7, with D unresolved. TRBV23-1 is designated an ORF whose function remains uncertain. This CDR3 has 12 amino acids. The V end was cut by 5 bases, the J end by 9 bases, with 14 bases between. This chain's CDR3 is CASSSPPGAQYF. The CDR3 DNA reads TGCGCCAGCAGTTCCCCCCCCGGAGCGCAGTACTTC.

The chain carries TRBV5-1 and TRBJ2-1; 8 bases are a match to TRBD1. The germline CDR1 and CDR2 sequences are SGHRS and YFSETQ. The trim removed 2 bases at V and 5 bases at J, leaving 3 bases unmatched. The CDR3 covers 14 residues. CDR3 region: CASSFGDRNNEQFF. CDR3 nucleotides: TGCGCCAGCAGCTTTGGGGACAGGAACAATGAGCAGTTCTTC. The whole variable domain, remainder taken from reference TRBV5-1 and TRBJ2-1, is KAGVTQTPRYLIKTRGQQVTLSCSPISGHRSVSWYQQTPGQGLQFLFEYFSETQRNKGNFPGRFSGRQFSNSRSEMNVSTLELGDSALYLCASSFGDRNNEQFFGPGTRLTVL.